This TCR beta chain was sequenced for a study of blood T cell repertoires in COVID-19 (dated by TCRdb to between 2020 and 2021). In the study overall: The collaborator samples originated in the United States, Italy and Spain and spanned the acute and convalescent phases of COVID-19. The material from the prospective study consisted of cDNA or gDNA derived from T cells, B-cell-depleted T cells, or PBMCs. Subjects who had been exposed to COVID-19, were actively infected with it, or had recovered from it provided the deeply sampled blood TCRbeta repertoires that made up the dataset. A freely available public database, intended as a resource for researchers studying the immune response to SARS-CoV-2, is where the repertoires were released. Samples were obtained from the ongoing ImmuneRACE study (first 160 participants) and from roughly 1,300 subjects provided by 6 global collaborators. Sample metadata almost always included a de-identified subject ID, COVID-19 status, age in years and sex. Where HLA class I and class II types were available, the types were taken from metadata supplied by the sample provider, not from assay-based typing.

The germline V gene supplies CDR1 KGHDR and CDR2 SFDVKD. V gives up 2 bases and J gives up 9 bases, and the segment between their germline ends measures 19 bases. The CDR3 contains 15 residues, cysteine and phenylalanine counted. The kept DNA is CDR3 alone, 45 bases in frame from the first base. Points the paper makes about the study in general: The amount of clinical and demographic metadata varied by source and participant and was provided uncurated.

The collaborating institutions used their own protocols to collect whole blood in K2EDTA tubes. For TCRbeta analysis, collaborators shipped samples as frozen whole blood, isolated PBMCs, or DNA extracted from either of those sample types. A note on this clone: Its specific antigen is unknown. No much larger clone exists at a distance of one base, and base qualities are not known.

The immunoSEQ Assay, a bias-controlled multiplex PCR, was used to amplify TCRbeta CDR3 regions from genomic DNA. The published analysis was carried out like this. The number of nucleated cells in each sample was estimated by amplification of reference gene primers within the assay. To quantify the absolute abundance of each unique TCRbeta CDR3 rearrangement, sequence reads were collapsed and filtered. For each sample, productive Simpson clonality was calculated as the square root of Simpson's diversity index across productive rearrangements. Sourced from immuneACCESS, this table was stored by TCRdb with only in-frame sequences that have V and J called. A share of the clones is absent; for the studies checked, an unresolved V gene accounts for under half, and the remainder has no known explanation. From that table come the V and J calls and clone size; the DNA was used to work out D and trimming. The sample table lists under 200,000 clones, roughly 84% of them with a count of one. The ten largest clones take up roughly 9.8% of the sample.

The sequenced material came from peripheral blood. Recombination joined TRBV24-1 with TRBJ2-7; the D gene cannot be named for sure. The TCR sequence derives from a woman aged 80 or over with acute or convalescent COVID-19. The DNA sequence is given as TGTGCCACCAGTGATTCCAAAGACACCCTTGGGCGGCAGTACTTC. Its protein is CATSDSKDTLGRQYF.